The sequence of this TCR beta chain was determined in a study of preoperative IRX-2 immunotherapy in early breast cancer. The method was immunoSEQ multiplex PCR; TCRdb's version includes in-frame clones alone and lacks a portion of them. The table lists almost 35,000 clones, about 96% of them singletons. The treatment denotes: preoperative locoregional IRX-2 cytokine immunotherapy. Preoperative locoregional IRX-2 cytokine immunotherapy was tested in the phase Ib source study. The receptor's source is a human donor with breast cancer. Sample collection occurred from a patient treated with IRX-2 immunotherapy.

In DNA form, the CDR3 reads TGTGCCAGCAGCCCCTTGACAGGGATAAACACTGAAGCTTTCTTT. The encoded protein is CASSPLTGINTEAFF. This chain links TRBV14 with TRBJ1-1; 7 bases agree with TRBD1. Germline assignment: CDR1 SGHDN and CDR2 FVKESK. This CDR3 is 15 amino acids long. Losses at the gene ends were 4 bases for V and 2 bases for J; bases not matched to a gene: 7.